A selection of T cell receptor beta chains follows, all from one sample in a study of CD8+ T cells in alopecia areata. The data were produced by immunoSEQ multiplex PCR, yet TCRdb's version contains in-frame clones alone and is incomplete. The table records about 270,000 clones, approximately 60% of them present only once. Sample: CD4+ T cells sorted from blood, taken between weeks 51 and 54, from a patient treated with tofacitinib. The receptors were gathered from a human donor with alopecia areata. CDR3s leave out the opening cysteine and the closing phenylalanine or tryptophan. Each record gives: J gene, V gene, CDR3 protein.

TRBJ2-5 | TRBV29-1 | SVLTGVETQY
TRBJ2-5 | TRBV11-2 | ASSLGIQGSWQETQY
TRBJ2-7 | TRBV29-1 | SAAGTLGYEQY
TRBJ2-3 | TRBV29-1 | SARQSSTDTQY
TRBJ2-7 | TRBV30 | AWSLPNEQY
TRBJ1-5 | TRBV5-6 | ASSPSRWGNQPQH
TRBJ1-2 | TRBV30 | AWTTRGYGYT
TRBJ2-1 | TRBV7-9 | ASSLALAVRTNEQF
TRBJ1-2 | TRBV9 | ASTSEGGSYGYT
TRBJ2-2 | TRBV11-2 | ASSFLGLHTGELF
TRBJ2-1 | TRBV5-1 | ASSLARWSTSSYNEQF
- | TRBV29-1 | SVGTRYEQY
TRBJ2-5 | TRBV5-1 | ASSLEAGAGKTQY
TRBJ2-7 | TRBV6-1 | ASSGLAGGSYEQY
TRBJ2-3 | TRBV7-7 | ASSRGQKDTQY
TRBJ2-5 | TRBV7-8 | ASSSYQETQY
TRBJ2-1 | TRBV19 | ASSTRPGVLGNEQF
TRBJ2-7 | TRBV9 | ASSVGTEPYEQY
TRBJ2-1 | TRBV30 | AWSLREQGRLF
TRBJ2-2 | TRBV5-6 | ASSFRGTPGELF
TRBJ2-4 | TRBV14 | ASSLASGVQY
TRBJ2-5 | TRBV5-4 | ASSVGTSGETQY
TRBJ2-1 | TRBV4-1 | ASSQDRAGVYNEQF
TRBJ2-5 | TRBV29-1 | SAGGQGWETQY
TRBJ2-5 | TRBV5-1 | ASSGSPGQGYQETQY
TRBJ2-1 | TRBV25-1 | ASSEYGLAGGAEQF
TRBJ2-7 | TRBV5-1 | ASSRGQGYYEQY
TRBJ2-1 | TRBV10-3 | AISESGRAYEQF
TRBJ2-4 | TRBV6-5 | ASSGRQGMLNIQY
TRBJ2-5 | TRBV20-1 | SASEGETQY
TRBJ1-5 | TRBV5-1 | ASSLTGGGGQPQH
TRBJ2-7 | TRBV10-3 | AISDHNSYEQY
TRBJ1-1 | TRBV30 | AWSAPRDRTNLNTEAF
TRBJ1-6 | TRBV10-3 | AIRGQGSPLH
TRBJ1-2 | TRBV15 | ATNRGTGYGYT
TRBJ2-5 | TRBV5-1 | ASSSGPQETQY
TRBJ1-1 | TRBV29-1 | SVTRGNTEAF
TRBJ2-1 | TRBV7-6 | ASSYGGREQF
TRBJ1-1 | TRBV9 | ASSVVGAGMNTEAF
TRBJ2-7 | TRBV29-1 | SVGGDRATYEQY
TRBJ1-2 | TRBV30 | ACPTRDNLYGYT